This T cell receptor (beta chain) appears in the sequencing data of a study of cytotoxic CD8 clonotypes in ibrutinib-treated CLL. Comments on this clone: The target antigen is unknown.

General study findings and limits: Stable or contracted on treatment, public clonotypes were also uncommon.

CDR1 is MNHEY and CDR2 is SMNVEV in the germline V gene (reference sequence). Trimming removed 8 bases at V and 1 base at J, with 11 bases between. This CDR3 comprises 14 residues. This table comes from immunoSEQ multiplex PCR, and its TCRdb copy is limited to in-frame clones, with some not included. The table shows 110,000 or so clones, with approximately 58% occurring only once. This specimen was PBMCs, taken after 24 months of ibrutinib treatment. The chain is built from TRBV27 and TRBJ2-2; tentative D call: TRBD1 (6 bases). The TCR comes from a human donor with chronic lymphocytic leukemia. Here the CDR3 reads CASGEQGNTGELFF. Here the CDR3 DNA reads TGTGCCAGCGGTGAACAGGGGAACACCGGGGAGCTGTTTTTT.